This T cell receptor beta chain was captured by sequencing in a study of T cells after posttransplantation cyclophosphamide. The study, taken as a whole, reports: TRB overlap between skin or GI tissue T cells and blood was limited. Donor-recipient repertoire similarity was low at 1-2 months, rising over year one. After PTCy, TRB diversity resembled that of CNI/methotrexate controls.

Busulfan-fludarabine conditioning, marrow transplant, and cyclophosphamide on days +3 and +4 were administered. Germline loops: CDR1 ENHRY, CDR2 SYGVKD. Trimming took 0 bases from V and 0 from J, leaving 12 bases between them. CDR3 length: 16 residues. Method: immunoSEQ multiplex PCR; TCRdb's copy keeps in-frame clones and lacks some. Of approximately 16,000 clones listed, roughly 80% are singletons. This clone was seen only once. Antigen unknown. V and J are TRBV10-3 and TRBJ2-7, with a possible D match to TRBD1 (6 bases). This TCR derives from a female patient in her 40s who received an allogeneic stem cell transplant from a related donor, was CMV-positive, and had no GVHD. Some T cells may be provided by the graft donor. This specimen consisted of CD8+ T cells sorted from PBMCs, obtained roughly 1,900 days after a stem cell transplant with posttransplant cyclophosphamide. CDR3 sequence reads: CAISESGGTSSYEQYF. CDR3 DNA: TGTGCCATCAGTGAGTCAGGGGGAACTAGCTCCTACGAGCAGTACTTC.